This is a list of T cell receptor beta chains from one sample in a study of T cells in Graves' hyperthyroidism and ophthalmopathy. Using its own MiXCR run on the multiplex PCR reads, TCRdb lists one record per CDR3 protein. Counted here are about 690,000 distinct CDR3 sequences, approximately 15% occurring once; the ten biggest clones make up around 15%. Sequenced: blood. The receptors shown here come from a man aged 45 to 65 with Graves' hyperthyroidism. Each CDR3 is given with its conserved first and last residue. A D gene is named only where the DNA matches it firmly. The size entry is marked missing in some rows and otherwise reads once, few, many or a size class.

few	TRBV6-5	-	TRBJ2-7	TGTGCCAGCAGTTACTCGCACCAGACCTACGAGCAGTACTTC	CASSYSHQTYEQYF
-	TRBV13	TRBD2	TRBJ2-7	TGTGCCAGCAGCTCTCCCGGACTAGCGGGGATTTCCTACGAGCAGTACTTC	CASSSPGLAGISYEQYF
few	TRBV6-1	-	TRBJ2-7	TGTGCCAGCAGGGCCGACAGGAACTACGAGCAGTACTTC	CASRADRNYEQYF
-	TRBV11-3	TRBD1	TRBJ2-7	TGTGCCAGCAGCTTGGGACCGACAGGGAGCGGTTACGAGCAGTACTTC	CASSLGPTGSGYEQYF
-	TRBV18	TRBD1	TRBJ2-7	TGTGCCAGCTCACCACCAGGGGGCGAATACGAGCAGTACTTC	CASSPPGGEYEQYF
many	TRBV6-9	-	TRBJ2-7	TGTGCCAGCAGTTACAAACTACAGGGACTCCGCTCCTACGAGCAGTACTTC	CASSYKLQGLRSYEQYF
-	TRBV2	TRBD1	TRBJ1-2	TGTGCCAGCAGTTTGGGACAGGGTAGATTTGTTCATGGCTACACCTTC	CASSLGQGRFVHGYTF
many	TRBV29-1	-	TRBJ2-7	TGCAGCGTTGAGGAGTGGGGGGTCTCCTACGAGCAGTACTTC	CSVEEWGVSYEQYF
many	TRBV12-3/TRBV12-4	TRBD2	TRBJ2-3	TGTGCCAGCAGAAATGTAGCCGGGAGGGGTCCAGATACGCAGTATTTT	CASRNVAGRGPDTQYF
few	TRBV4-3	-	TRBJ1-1	TGCGCCAGCAGCTCAATTTACCCAGGGAAAGATATTGAAGCTTTCTTT	CASSSIYPGKDIEAFF
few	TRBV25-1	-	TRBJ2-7	TGTGCCAGCAAATTCTACGAGCAGTACTTC	CASKFYEQYF
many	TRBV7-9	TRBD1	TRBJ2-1	TGTGCCAGCAGCTCCCGGGACAGGGGTTCAGTAGTCGACAATGAGCAGTTCTTC	CASSSRDRGSVVDNEQFF
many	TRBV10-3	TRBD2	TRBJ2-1	TGTGCCATCAGTGAGTCGACCGCGGGAGGATCCGGAGAGCAGTTCTTC	CAISESTAGGSGEQFF
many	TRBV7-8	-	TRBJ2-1	TGTGCCAGCAGCTTAGTAGCACAGGGAGACTTCTCCCACAATGAGCAGTTCTTC	CASSLVAQGDFSHNEQFF
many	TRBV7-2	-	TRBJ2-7	TGTGCCAGCAGCTTACAAAACTCCTACGAGCAGTACTTC	CASSLQNSYEQYF
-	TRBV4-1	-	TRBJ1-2	TGCGCCAGCAGCGGCAGCAGGGGCGCTAACTATGGCTACACCTTC	CASSGSRGANYGYTF
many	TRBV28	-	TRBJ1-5	TGTGCCAGCAGTTTCTCTCGACAGGCCGTGGCGCCCCAGCATTTT	CASSFSRQAVAPQHF
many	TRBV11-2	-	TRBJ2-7	TGTGCCAGCAGTTCAGAACGCGGGACTTCCGGCGAGCAGTACTTC	CASSSERGTSGEQYF
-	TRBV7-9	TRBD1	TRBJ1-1	TGTGCCAGCAGCCTCAGTAGGACAGGGAGCACTGAAGCTTTCTTT	CASSLSRTGSTEAFF
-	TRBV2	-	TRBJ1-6	TGTGCCAGCACCGAGGTGGCAGGGCTTTCACCCCTCCACTTT	CASTEVAGLSPLHF
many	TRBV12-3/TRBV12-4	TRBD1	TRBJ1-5	TGTGCCAGCAGTAAGACAGGGGGGAATCAGCCCCAGCATTTT	CASSKTGGNQPQHF
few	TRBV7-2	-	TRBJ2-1	TGTGCCAGCAGCACAGGGACTGTTTACAATGAGCAGTTCTTC	CASSTGTVYNEQFF
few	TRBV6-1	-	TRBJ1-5	TGTGCCAGCAGTGAAGTACAGGGATATCAGCCCCAGCATTTT	CASSEVQGYQPQHF
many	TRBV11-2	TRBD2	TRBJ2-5	TGTGCCAGCAGCTTTACTAGCGGGAGAGGGCCCCAAGAGACCCAGTACTTC	CASSFTSGRGPQETQYF
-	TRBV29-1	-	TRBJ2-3	TGCAGCGTGGGGCGCGGGTGGAGCACAGATACGCAGTATTTT	CSVGRGWSTDTQYF
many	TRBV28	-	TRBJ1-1	TGTGCCAGCAGTATAACCCGACGATCAGAAGCTTTCTTT	CASSITRRSEAFF
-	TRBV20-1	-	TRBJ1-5	TGCAGTGCTAGAGATTGGACGGGAGGCAATCAGCCCCAGCATTTT	CSARDWTGGNQPQHF
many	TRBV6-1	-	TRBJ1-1	TGTGCCAGCAGGGACGGAGATATGAACACTGAAGCTTTCTTT	CASRDGDMNTEAFF
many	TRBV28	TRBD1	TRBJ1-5	TGTGCCAGCAGTCCCGGGACAGGGCGTCAGCCCCAGCATTTT	CASSPGTGRQPQHF
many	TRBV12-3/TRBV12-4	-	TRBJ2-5	TGTGCCAGCAGTTACGCCTCCCAAGAGACCCAGTACTTC	CASSYASQETQYF
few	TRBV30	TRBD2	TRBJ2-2	TGTGCCTGGAGTGGTCTAGCGGGAGGAGCTAACGGGGAGCTGTTTTTT	CAWSGLAGGANGELFF
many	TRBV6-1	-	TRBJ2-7	TGTGCCAGCGGCGGGGCAGGGGGGACCTACGAGCAGTACTTC	CASGGAGGTYEQYF
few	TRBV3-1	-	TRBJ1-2	TGTGCCAGCAGCCAAGATTGGGGGCGCGGCTACACCTTC	CASSQDWGRGYTF
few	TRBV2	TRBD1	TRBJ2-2	TGTGCCAGCACGAGGACAGGGGGGTCTAGCCCAAGGGGCGGGGAGCTGTTTTTT	CASTRTGGSSPRGGELFF
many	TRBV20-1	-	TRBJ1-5	TGCAGTGGGACAGAAAATAGCAATCAGCCCCAGCATTTT	CSGTENSNQPQHF
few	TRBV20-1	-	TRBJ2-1	TGCAGTGCTAGTCGAGTATTGGGGAGGTACAATGAGCAGTTCTTC	CSASRVLGRYNEQFF
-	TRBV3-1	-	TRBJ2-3	TGTGCCAGCAAAGTCGGGGGCACAGATACGCAGTATTTT	CASKVGGTDTQYF
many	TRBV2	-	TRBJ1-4	TGTGCCAGCAGTGATGATTTGGGAGTAAAACTGTTTTTT	CASSDDLGVKLFF
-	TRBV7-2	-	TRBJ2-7	TGTTCCAGCAGCTTACTCGGGTCCTACGAGCAGTACTTC	CSSSLLGSYEQYF
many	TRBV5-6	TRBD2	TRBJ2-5	TGTGCCAGCAGCTTGGGACTAGCGGGACCGTACCAAGAGACCCAGTACTTC	CASSLGLAGPYQETQYF
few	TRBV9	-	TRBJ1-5	TGTGCCAGCAGTTACGGGGCAGGGCAGGATCAGCCCCAGCATTTT	CASSYGAGQDQPQHF
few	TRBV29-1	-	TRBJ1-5	TGCAGCGAGGTTAGGGCGGATCAGCCCCAGCATTTT	CSEVRADQPQHF
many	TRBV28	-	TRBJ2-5	TGTGCCAGCAATCTCCCCGGGAGCGACGAGACCCAGTACTTC	CASNLPGSDETQYF
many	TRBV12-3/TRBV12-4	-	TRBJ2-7	TGTGCCAGCAGTTTAGGGGTACCCTACGAGCAGTACTTC	CASSLGVPYEQYF
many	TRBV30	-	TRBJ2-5	TGTGCCTGGGTCCCAAGGACCCATACATCCCCAGGGACCCAGTACTTC	CAWVPRTHTSPGTQYF
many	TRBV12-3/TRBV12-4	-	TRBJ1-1	TGTGCCAGCAGTCTAGGACTTTTTGAAGCTTTCTTT	CASSLGLFEAFF
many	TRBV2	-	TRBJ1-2	TGTGCCAGCAGTGCCATAATGTTGAGCTATGGCTACACCTTC	CASSAIMLSYGYTF
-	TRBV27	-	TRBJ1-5	TGTGCCAGCAGTGATTTGCCCAGTAATCAGCCCCAGCATTTT	CASSDLPSNQPQHF
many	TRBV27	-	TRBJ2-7	TGTGCCAGCAGCCCTAGGGGGGGAGAGTACGAGCAGTACTTC	CASSPRGGEYEQYF
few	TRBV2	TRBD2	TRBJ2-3	TGTGCCAGCAGGACGGACCTAGCGGGAGGCACAGATACGCAGTATTTT	CASRTDLAGGTDTQYF
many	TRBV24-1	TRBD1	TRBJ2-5	TGTGCCACCAGTGATGTCCGCGGGACAGGGCAAGAGACCCAGTACTTC	CATSDVRGTGQETQYF